This TCR beta chain was captured by sequencing in a study of T cells in Graves' hyperthyroidism and ophthalmopathy. Whole-study results and caveats: In blood, most of the thyroid clonotypes expanded above 0.001 were also present.

CDR1 is GTSNPN and CDR2 is SVGIG in the germline V gene (reference sequence). This CDR3 contains 11 residues. V was pared by 3 bases and J by 2 bases, with 5 bases between. The authors deemed Graves' hyperthyroidism stable absent ophthalmopathy progression within 18 months. A roughly 10 ml volume of fresh peripheral blood provided the PBMCs. This clonotype has at least ten counts. Its cognate antigen is unknown. TCR beta CDR3 regions were amplified from RNA. With the HTBI primer set, the TCR CDR3 went through a first round of RT-PCR. MiXCR, run by TCRdb on the multiplex PCR reads, gives a single entry per CDR3 protein. The sample shows more than 600,000 distinct CDR3 sequences, about a sixth of them seen only once.

The sample was blood. The chain joins TRBV30 to TRBJ2-7; D gene unclear. This TCR was recovered from a man between 18 and 29 years old with Graves' hyperthyroidism. CDR3 DNA: TGTGCCTGGAGAGTAGCCTACGAGCAGTACTTC. Protein sequence: CAWRVAYEQYF. The full variable domain, its missing parts supplied by reference TRBV30 and TRBJ2-7, is SQTIHQWPATLVQPVGSPLSLECTVEGTSNPNLYWYRQAAGRGLQLLFYSVGIGQISSEVPQNLSASRPQDRQFILSSKKLLLSDSGFYLCAWRVAYEQYFGPGTRLTVT.